These 23 T cell receptor beta chains share one sample of origin, sequenced in a study of blood T cell repertoires in COVID-19. Sequenced by immunoSEQ multiplex PCR; TCRdb stores in-frame clones only, minus some. The data hold roughly 70,000 clones, with 75% to 90% observed a single time. Sequencing input: peripheral blood. The receptors were sampled from an older man who had recovered from COVID-19.

The CDR3 sequence: CASSQEFVGPYEQYF. Here the CDR3 DNA reads TGTGCCAGCAGCCAAGAGTTCGTGGGGCCCTACGAGCAGTACTTC. The chain has TRBV3-1 (or the pseudogene TRBV3-2) and TRBJ2-7, with D possibly matching TRBD1 (5 bases). Trimming took 0 bases from V and 2 from J, leaving 11 bases between them. The germline gives CDR1 LGHDT, CDR2 YNNKEL (reference sequence). The CDR3 runs 15 residues.

The chain links TRBV7-3 to TRBJ2-5, with TRBD1 as a possible D gene (6 bases). Germline CDR1 reads SGHTA; CDR2 reads FQGTGA. The CDR3 has 13 amino acids. V lost 5 bases to trimming and J lost 2 bases, with 9 bases between them. CDR3 sequence (DNA): TGTGCCAGCAGCCCGGGGACACAAGAGACCCAGTACTTC. Amino acid sequence: CASSPGTQETQYF.

CDR3 nucleotide sequence: TGCAGCGTTCCGGACCCGGGACAAGGAAGTTTGGGCTACACCTTC. This codes for CSVPDPGQGSLGYTF. The J gene is TRBJ1-2, the V gene TRBV29-1, with a possible D match to TRBD1 (6 bases). Looked up from germline, CDR1 is SQVTM and CDR2 is ANQGSEA. V lost 5 bases, J lost 8 bases, and 24 bases lay in between. CDR3 length: 15 residues.

This clone is a singleton in its sample. The chain recombines TRBV28 with TRBJ2-1; D is possibly TRBD1 (6 bases). The CDR3 sequence is 15 residues long. Germline assignment: CDR1 MDHEN and CDR2 SYDVKM. V lost 5 bases, J lost 1 base, and 12 bases lay in between. The CDR3 spells CASSLSTGSYNEQFF. The DNA for the CDR3 is TGTGCCAGCAGTCTTTCGACAGGATCCTACAATGAGCAGTTCTTC.

This clone was counted only a few times. This chain connects TRBV3-1 (or the pseudogene TRBV3-2) to TRBJ1-4; D perhaps matches TRBD1 (5 bases). The germline V gene encodes CDR1 LGHDT and CDR2 YNNKEL (reference sequence). With 2 bases removed from V and 3 bases from J, the gap between germline ends came to 13 bases. The CDR3 is 16 residues long. The DNA of the CDR3 is TGTGCCAGCAGCCAATTCTCGGGGGAGGCTAATGAAAAACTGTTTTTT. Translating gives CASSQFSGEANEKLFF.

The rearrangement uses TRBV27 and TRBJ2-3; 9 bases match TRBD1. The germline V gene encodes CDR1 MNHEY and CDR2 SMNVEV (reference sequence). The CDR3 runs to 14 residues. J lost 5 bases, V lost 6 bases, and 6 bases had no gene match. The CDR3 loop is CASSPWGQGDTQYF. CDR3 DNA sequence: TGTGCCAGCAGCCCATGGGGACAGGGAGATACGCAGTATTTT.

The chain combines TRBV5-1 with TRBJ2-4; 7 bases match TRBD1. Germline V gene sequence: CDR1 SGHRS, CDR2 YFSETQ. The CDR3 contains 14 residues. V dropped 1 base and J dropped 5; count of bases not matched to a gene: 3. The CDR3 DNA is TGCGCCAGCAGCTTGCCTGACAGGGAAAACATTCAGTACTTC. Protein sequence: CASSLPDRENIQYF.

V usage is TRBV2 and J usage is TRBJ2-2, with D perhaps matching TRBD1 (6 bases). V lost 6 bases, J lost 0 bases, and 8 bases lay in between. The CDR3 extends over 14 amino acids. Germline V gives CDR1 SNHLY, CDR2 FYNNEI. The CDR3 nucleotides read TGTGCCAGCAGACAGGGTCCGAACACCGGGGAGCTGTTTTTT. Translating gives CASRQGPNTGELFF.

The chain recombines TRBV27 with TRBJ2-2; D not certain. The CDR3 is made up of 16 amino acids. The V gene lost 3 bases and the J gene lost 3 bases, with 14 bases spanning the gap. The V gene's germline CDR1 is MNHEY and CDR2 SMNVEV (reference sequence). The CDR3 nucleotides are TGTGCCAGCAGTTTCCAGACACCCCTGGACACCGGGGAGCTGTTTTTT. It is translated as CASSFQTPLDTGELFF.

The chain links TRBV30 to TRBJ2-3, with 8 bases matching TRBD2. Germline V CDR1 and CDR2: GTSNPN, SVGIG (reference sequence). This CDR3 contains 17 residues. V shed 1 base and J 8 bases; nucleotides not matched to a gene: 17. The CDR3 here is CAWSGSIPGLGGGTQYF. The CDR3 bases are TGTGCCTGGAGTGGGTCAATTCCGGGACTAGGCGGGGGTACGCAGTATTTT.

The chain has TRBV6-4 and TRBJ2-1, with D possibly matching TRBD2 (6 bases). The germline CDR1 and CDR2 sequences are MRHNA and SNTAGT. This CDR3 spans 14 amino acids. V lost 5 bases, J lost 9 bases, and 17 bases lay in between. CDR3 nucleotides: TGTGCCAGCAGTAAGGGACTTCATGAAGGTGAGCAGTTCTTC. Translation: CASSKGLHEGEQFF.

This chain joins TRBV3-1 (or the pseudogene TRBV3-2) and TRBJ2-5; 7 bases align to TRBD2. The CDR3 consists of 14 residues. V dropped 4 bases and J dropped 2; count of bases not matched to a gene: 4. Germline V gene sequence: CDR1 LGHDT, CDR2 YNNKEL (reference sequence). The DNA for the CDR3 is TGTGCCAGCAGCCGTTTTAGCGGGCAAGAGACCCAGTACTTC. It specifies CASSRFSGQETQYF.

The CDR3: CASSLTGQGNTEAFF. The CDR3 DNA follows: TGTGCCAGTAGCCTTACGGGACAGGGAAACACTGAAGCTTTCTTT. The chain carries TRBV19 and TRBJ1-1, with 9 bases aligning to TRBD1. CDR3 length equals 15 residues. CDR1 LNHDA and CDR2 SQIVND come from the germline V gene (reference sequence). V trimming: 6 bases; J trimming: 2 bases; junction bases outside the gene matches: 7.

The chain joins TRBV4-3 to TRBJ2-5; 8 nucleotides match TRBD1. This CDR3 spans 16 amino acids. V dropped 0 bases and J dropped 4; count of bases not matched to a gene: 7. Germline V gives CDR1 LGHNA, CDR2 YSLEER. The CDR3 reads CASSQDPRGRLETQYF. CDR3 nucleotide sequence: TGCGCCAGCAGCCAAGACCCCAGGGGGCGGCTAGAGACCCAGTACTTC.

This clone occurred a few times. This chain uses TRBV28 with TRBJ1-1; no definite D call. This CDR3 contains 16 residues. Germline V gene data show CDR1 as MDHEN and CDR2 as SYDVKM. Trimming stripped 5 bases from V and 1 base from J, with 17 bases between. In nucleotides, the CDR3 is TGTGCCAGCAGTCCCAGCGGCAGTTCGGCGAACACTGAAGCTTTCTTT. Its translation is CASSPSGSSANTEAFF.

The V gene is TRBV6-6, the J gene TRBJ2-1, with 10 nucleotides matching TRBD2. The CDR3 length is 15 residues. Germline V gives CDR1 MNHNY, CDR2 SVGAGI (reference sequence). Losses at the gene ends were 6 bases for V and 10 bases for J; bases not matched to a gene: 12. This CDR3 is CASSLAAGGPKEQFF. Here the CDR3 DNA reads TGTGCCAGCAGCCTTGCAGCGGGGGGGCCGAAGGAGCAGTTCTTC.

The chain couples TRBV5-5 to TRBJ2-2, with D perhaps matching TRBD1 (6 bases). The CDR3 covers 15 residues. V gave up 4 bases and J gave up 3 bases, with 13 bases separating them. Germline V CDR1 and CDR2: SGHKS, YYEKEE (reference sequence). DNA of the CDR3: TGTGCCAGCAGCCCCCAGGACAGCTACACCGGGGAGCTGTTTTTT. This gives the protein CASSPQDSYTGELFF.

This clone was detected once. V and J are TRBV7-9 and TRBJ2-5, with a tentative D call TRBD1 (6 bases). CDR1 and CDR2 from the germline V gene are SEHNR and FQNEAQ (reference sequence). Trimming cost V 5 bases and J 2 bases, with 12 bases left between them. This CDR3 spans 14 amino acids. The DNA for the CDR3 is TGTGCCAGCAGCCCTTGGACAGATCAAGAGACCCAGTACTTC. As protein: CASSPWTDQETQYF. Full variable domain (missing parts from reference TRBV7-9 and TRBJ2-5): DTGVSQNPRHKITKRGQNVTFRCDPISEHNRLYWYRQTLGQGPEFLTYFQNEAQLEKSRLLSDRFSAERPKGSFSTLEIQRTEQGDSAMYLCASSPWTDQETQYFGPGTRLLVL.

Written as DNA, the CDR3 is TGTGCCAGCAGCATTGGGACAGGGGGTGTGAATCAGCCCCAGCATTTT. Protein: CASSIGTGGVNQPQHF. This chain joins TRBV9 and TRBJ1-5; 11 nucleotides line up with TRBD1. Germline CDR1 and CDR2: SGDLS and YYNGEE. This CDR3 spans 16 amino acids. V shed 4 bases and J 4 bases; nucleotides not matched to a gene: 7.

V and J are TRBV5-1 and TRBJ1-4, with D unclear. Germline V gene lookup returns CDR1 SGHRS and CDR2 YFSETQ. The CDR3 covers 13 residues. Trimming shortened V by 5 bases and J by 6 bases, and 11 bases separated the two germline ends. In DNA, the CDR3 is TGCGCCAGCAGAACAGAGAACCATGAAAAACTGTTTTTT. Protein sequence: CASRTENHEKLFF.

In this sample, this clone turned up a few times. The chain joins TRBV5-1 to TRBJ2-2, with a possible D match to TRBD1 (6 bases). The CDR3 is 17 amino acids. V was clipped by 3 bases and J by 6 bases, with 21 bases between them. Germline V CDR1 and CDR2: SGHRS, YFSETQ. This CDR3 reads CASSSTLGTIRAGELFF. Written as DNA, the CDR3 is TGCGCCAGCAGCTCAACCCTTGGGACAATCCGAGCCGGGGAGCTGTTTTTT.

The sample holds a few counts of this clone. The chain couples TRBV10-2 to TRBJ1-2; 8 bases align to TRBD1. Trimming cost V 3 bases and J 10 bases; bases outside gene matches: 1. This CDR3 has 11 residues. Germline values: CDR1 WSHSY, CDR2 SAAADI. In DNA, the CDR3 is TGCGCCAGCAGTGAACAGGGGGACTACACCTTC. Translated, it gives CASSEQGDYTF.

The table lists this clone with a count of one. The chain combines TRBV28 with TRBJ1-1; D not certain. V was cut by 4 bases and J by 10 bases, with 10 bases left in between. This CDR3 has 11 amino acids. CDR1 and CDR2 (germline): MDHEN, SYDVKM. For the CDR3, the DNA is TGTGCCAGCAGTTCCTTACGGGGAGCTTTCTTT. It codes for CASSSLRGAFF.